A selection of T cell receptor beta chains follows, all from one sample in a study of blood T cells in healthy people across ages. TCRdb reprocessed the 5' RACE reads via MiXCR and lists one record per CDR3 protein. Here the sample spans 730,000 or so distinct CDR3 sequences, about 40% being singletons. The sequencing sample was made of blood. The receptor source for this set is an older woman in good health. Each CDR3 is given with its conserved first and last residue. D genes are given only for firm matches. The size of a clone is reported for some rows only, either as once, few or many, or as a class for expanded clones.

CDR3aa	CDR3nt	d_gene	v_gene	j_gene	abundance
CASKGELNSPLHF	TGTGCCAGTAAGGGGGAACTAAATTCACCCCTCCACTTT	.	TRBV7-9	TRBJ1-6	.
CASSSGLARHTQYF	TGTGCCAGCAGCTCGGGACTAGCGAGACATACGCAGTATTTT	TRBD2	TRBV7-2	TRBJ2-3	few
CASRRTRNNEQFF	TGTGCCAGCAGGCGAACAAGGAACAATGAGCAGTTCTTC	.	TRBV28	TRBJ2-1	.
CASSWLAGSTDMEYF	TGTGCCAGCAGTTGGCTAGCAGGGAGCACAGATATGGAATATTTT	.	TRBV12-3/TRBV12-4	TRBJ2-3	.
CASSALGQGTEQYF	TGCGCCAGCAGCGCCCTGGGACAGGGAACCGAGCAGTACTTC	TRBD1	TRBV5-1	TRBJ2-7	few
CASSLEGGTSSYNSPLHF	TGTGCCAGCAGTTTAGAGGGCGGGACCAGCTCCTATAATTCACCCCTCCACTTT	.	TRBV27	TRBJ1-6	few
CASSQGDTAWEQYF	TGTGCCAGCAGCCAAGGTGACACTGCATGGGAGCAGTACTTC	.	TRBV3-1	TRBJ2-5	.
CASNDEIGGNEQFF	TGTGCCAGCAACGACGAAATAGGGGGCAATGAGCAGTTCTTC	.	TRBV6-2/TRBV6-3	TRBJ2-1	.
CSALSGETPDTQYF	TGCAGTGCTCTTAGCGGGGAAACCCCAGATACGCAGTATTTT	TRBD2	TRBV20-1	TRBJ2-3	.
CASSPAQLSAGTGAGYGYTF	TGTGCCAGCAGCCCTGCCCAACTTTCAGCCGGGACAGGGGCCGGGTATGGCTACACCTTC	TRBD1	TRBV7-2	TRBJ1-2	.
CATGRDRNNEKLFF	TGTGCCACGGGAAGGGACAGAAATAATGAAAAACTGTTTTTT	TRBD1	TRBV15	TRBJ1-4	few
CASSYSFNELAGENEQFF	TGTGCCAGCAGTTACTCGTTTAATGAACTAGCGGGAGAAAATGAGCAGTTCTTC	TRBD2	TRBV6-2/TRBV6-3	TRBJ2-1	.
CASSLIGTANYEQYF	TGTGCCAGCAGTCTAATCGGGACAGCAAACTACGAGCAGTACTTC	TRBD1	TRBV12-3/TRBV12-4	TRBJ2-7	few
CSVEVQREQFF	TGCAGCGTTGAAGTACAGAGGGAGCAGTTCTTC	.	TRBV29-1	TRBJ2-1	many
CASSVLSQRSDTQYF	TGTGCCAGCAGCGTATTATCCCAACGATCGGATACGCAGTATTTT	.	TRBV9	TRBJ2-3	.
CASSLEASGTQYF	TGCGCCAGCAGCTTGGAGGCTAGCGGGACCCAGTACTTC	TRBD2	TRBV5-1	TRBJ2-5	.
CASSWAPGTLLAEAFF	TGTGCCAGCAGTTGGGCTCCAGGTACCCTCTTGGCTGAAGCTTTCTTT	.	TRBV7-9	TRBJ1-1	.
CSARVASSYNEQFF	TGCAGTGCTAGAGTGGCGAGCTCCTACAATGAGCAGTTCTTC	.	TRBV20-1	TRBJ2-1	many
CASSLITGGLDEQFF	TGCGCCAGCAGCTTGATAACAGGGGGCTTGGATGAGCAGTTCTTC	TRBD1	TRBV5-1	TRBJ2-1	.
CASSVGQGGEKLFF	TGTGCCAGCAGTGTAGGGCAGGGGGGTGAAAAACTGTTTTTT	TRBD1	TRBV12-3/TRBV12-4	TRBJ1-4	few
CSARGQGYNEQYF	TGCAGTGCTAGAGGCCAAGGATACAATGAGCAGTACTTC	.	TRBV20-1	TRBJ2-7	.
CSAREGRSDYEQYF	TGCAGTGCTAGAGAAGGACGTAGCGACTACGAGCAGTACTTC	.	TRBV20-1	TRBJ2-7	.
CASRTATGMNTEAFF	TGCGCCAGCAGAACCGCGACAGGGATGAACACTGAAGCTTTCTTT	TRBD1	TRBV5-1	TRBJ1-1	.
CASRKPGQGNSPLHF	TGTGCCAGCAGGAAACCGGGACAGGGGAATTCACCCCTCCACTTT	TRBD1	TRBV5-6	TRBJ1-6	few
CASSYGTSGYNEQFF	TGTGCCAGCAGTTACGGGACTAGCGGCTACAATGAGCAGTTCTTC	TRBD2	TRBV6-2/TRBV6-3	TRBJ2-1	many
CASSPQGTPLTYNEQYF	TGTGCCAGCAGCCCTCAGGGCACACCTCTTACCTACAATGAGCAGTACTTC	.	TRBV7-3	TRBJ2-5	.
CASSQDPGRDTEAFF	TGCGCCAGCAGCCAAGATCCAGGGAGGGACACTGAAGCTTTCTTT	.	TRBV4-3	TRBJ1-1	few
CASSLGGLMNTEAFF	TGTGCCAGCAGTCTCGGAGGACTGATGAACACTGAAGCTTTCTTT	.	TRBV3-1	TRBJ1-1	.
CSASGASFSGANVLTF	TGCAGTGCTAGTGGGGCCAGTTTCTCTGGGGCCAACGTCCTGACTTTC	.	TRBV20-1	TRBJ2-6	few
CASSSQGRRTEAFF	TGTGCCAGCAGCTCTCAGGGGCGGCGCACTGAAGCTTTCTTT	.	TRBV7-2	TRBJ1-1	.
CASRGGTSGRSDEQFF	TGTGCCAGCAGGGGAGGGACTAGCGGGAGAAGCGATGAGCAGTTCTTC	TRBD2	TRBV2	TRBJ2-1	few
CASSPSPAGDTQYF	TGTGCCAGCAGCCCCAGTCCAGCGGGAGATACGCAGTATTTT	.	TRBV7-2	TRBJ2-3	.
CSVESGGNQETQYF	TGCAGCGTTGAATCCGGGGGGAACCAAGAGACCCAGTACTTC	TRBD2	TRBV29-1	TRBJ2-5	many
CASSQGGSLGELFF	TGTGCCAGCAGCCAAGGTGGGAGTCTCGGGGAGCTGTTTTTT	.	TRBV3-1	TRBJ2-2	.
CASSHRQGSNQPQHF	TGTGCCAGCAGTCACCGACAGGGAAGCAATCAGCCCCAGCATTTT	TRBD1	TRBV12-3/TRBV12-4	TRBJ1-5	few
CATSRDQLASNEQYF	TGTGCCACCAGCAGAGATCAACTAGCGAGCAATGAGCAGTACTTC	TRBD2	TRBV15	TRBJ2-7	.
CASSLFGHSNQPQHF	TGTGCCAGCAGTTTGTTTGGACATAGCAATCAGCCCCAGCATTTT	.	TRBV2	TRBJ1-5	.
CASSLGTGGGETQYF	TGTGCCAGCAGTTTAGGGACAGGGGGCGGGGAGACCCAGTACTTC	TRBD1	TRBV12-3/TRBV12-4	TRBJ2-5	few
CASSRGLAEETQYF	TGTGCCAGCAGCAGGGGACTAGCGGAAGAGACCCAGTACTTC	TRBD2	TRBV27	TRBJ2-5	.
CASSYSMWYAEPTNYGYTF	TGTGCCAGCAGTTACTCGATGTGGTACGCAGAACCCACTAACTATGGCTACACCTTC	.	TRBV6-5	TRBJ1-2	few
CSARDLPSGRNEQFF	TGCAGTGCTAGAGATTTGCCTAGCGGGAGGAATGAGCAGTTCTTC	TRBD2	TRBV20-1	TRBJ2-1	.
CASSPNRVAGDIYEQFF	TGTGCCAGCAGTCCCAATCGGGTAGCGGGGGACATCTATGAGCAGTTCTTC	TRBD2	TRBV27	TRBJ2-1	few
CASSQTREADTQYF	TGTGCCAGCAGCCAGACACGGGAGGCGGATACGCAGTATTTT	TRBD2	TRBV2	TRBJ2-3	few
CASGLRRGGGDTQYF	TGTGCCAGCGGCTTAAGGCGGGGGGGCGGAGATACGCAGTATTTT	TRBD2	TRBV7-2	TRBJ2-3	.
CASSLVRGGRETQYF	TGTGCCAGCAGCTTGGTCCGGGGGGGCCGAGAGACCCAGTACTTC	TRBD2	TRBV11-2	TRBJ2-5	many
CASSSSGTGYQPQHF	TGTGCCAGCAGTTCCTCCGGGACAGGGTATCAGCCCCAGCATTTT	TRBD1	TRBV28	TRBJ1-5	.
CASGYAGRTPGEQFF	TGTGCCAGCGGTTACGCCGGACGGACCCCCGGGGAGCAGTTCTTC	.	TRBV6-5	TRBJ2-1	.
CASSQGADYGYTF	TGCGCCAGCAGCCAAGGGGCGGACTATGGCTACACCTTC	.	TRBV4-3	TRBJ1-2	.
CASSELVLGQDYEQYF	TGTGCCAGCAGTGAGCTTGTGTTAGGGCAGGACTACGAGCAGTACTTC	.	TRBV6-1	TRBJ2-7	.
CNASVTSTSVGDTDTQYF	TGCAATGCTAGTGTAACGTCGACTAGCGTCGGAGACACAGATACGCAGTATTTT	TRBD2	TRBV20-1	TRBJ2-3	.
CASSSGLTTGELFF	TGTGCCAGCAGCTCGGGACTCACCACCGGGGAGCTGTTTTTT	.	TRBV7-8	TRBJ2-2	.
CASIPPGFSYEQYF	TGTGCCAGCATCCCACCCGGGTTTTCCTACGAGCAGTACTTC	.	TRBV2	TRBJ2-7	.
CASSLAPLAGSGNEQFF	TGTGCCAGCAGCTTAGCACCCTTAGCGGGATCCGGCAATGAGCAGTTCTTC	TRBD2	TRBV7-2	TRBJ2-1	.
CASSYSFGRATSDEQYF	TGTGCCAGCAGTTACTCTTTCGGCAGGGCGACTTCTGATGAGCAGTACTTC	.	TRBV6-2/TRBV6-3	TRBJ2-5	.